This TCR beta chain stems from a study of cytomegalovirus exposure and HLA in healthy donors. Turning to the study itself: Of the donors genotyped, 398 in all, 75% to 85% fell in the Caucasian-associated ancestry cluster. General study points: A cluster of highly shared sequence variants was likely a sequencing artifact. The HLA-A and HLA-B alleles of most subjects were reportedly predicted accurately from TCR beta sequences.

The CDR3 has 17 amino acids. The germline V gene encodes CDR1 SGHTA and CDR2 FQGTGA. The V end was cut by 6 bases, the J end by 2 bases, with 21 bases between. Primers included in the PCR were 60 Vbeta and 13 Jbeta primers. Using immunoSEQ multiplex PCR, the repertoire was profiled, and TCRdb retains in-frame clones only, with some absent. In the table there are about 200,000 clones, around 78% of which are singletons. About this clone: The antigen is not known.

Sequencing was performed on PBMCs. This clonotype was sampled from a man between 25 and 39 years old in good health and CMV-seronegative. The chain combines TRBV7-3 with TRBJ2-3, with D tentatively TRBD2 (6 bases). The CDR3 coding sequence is TGTGCCAGCAGTTATCTCGGGGGTAGCGCCTCCACAGATACGCAGTATTTT. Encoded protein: CASSYLGGSASTDTQYF. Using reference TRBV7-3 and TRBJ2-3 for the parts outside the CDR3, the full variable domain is GAGVSQTPSNKVTEKGKYVELRCDPISGHTALYWYRQSLGQGPEFLIYFQGTGAADDSGLPNDRFFAVRPEGSVSTLKIQRTERGDSAVYLCASSYLGGSASTDTQYFGPGTRLTVL.